This TCR beta chain stems from a study of shared clonotypes between healthy human individuals (TCRdb year 2020). In the study overall: The cohort comprised two women and a few men aged 18 to 49 years. For each donor, CD4 naive and CD4 memory were each run on three plates, CD8 naive on two plates, and CD8 memory on one plate. The study deeply sequenced blood TCR repertoires of about 5 healthy adults to estimate repertoire size and the extent of clonotype sharing between individuals. Different laboratories and diverse techniques were used to prepare libraries and sequence TCR repertoires, to increase sequencing depth and limit assay-specific biases. Leukapheresis yielded between about 0.9 and 9.5 billion PBMCs per donor. The full study reports these points: Because the study included a small number of donors, the genetic and exposure-history diversity represented was limited. Larger estimated clonotype richness was generally found for naive subsets than for memory subsets. About 5% of naive CD4, around 4% of naive CD8, 2.3% of memory CD4, and roughly 0.4% of memory CD8 clonotypes were shared across several donors. Based on pairwise subsampling, the degree of clonotype sharing among donors was expected to be affected by sequencing depth. Sampling was restricted to blood, and TCR repertoires in tissue are likely to differ from TCR repertoires in blood. Rarefaction of sorted-subset datasets indicated incomplete sequencing despite the large sequencing depth. Clonotypes shared by all four sorted-subset donors showed higher generation probabilities than non-shared clonotypes.

Turning to this clone: Its antigen target is currently unknown. Per-base qualities were not stored, and no clone one base away is much larger.

Using the deep immunoSEQ assay, multiplex PCR amplified TCR CDR3 regions from genomic DNA. Genomic DNA extracted from each cell subset was distributed evenly over all wells of several immunoSEQ 96-well plates, and each plate served as one replicate. For sorted subsets, each replicate PCR was loaded with around 220 ng genomic DNA, equivalent to about 30,000 T cell genomes. Purified libraries were measured with a Qubit 3.0 fluorometer, size-checked on a Bioanalyzer 2100, and measured again with the KAPA Library Quantification kit. A separate single-read 150-cycle Illumina NextSeq 550 flow cell was used to sequence each immunoSEQ 96-well plate. The published analysis was carried out like this. Because only junctional sequences without quality scores were contained in the immunoSEQ output, filtering matching that applied to full-length reads could not be performed. To assign V/J genes and CDR3, sequences were annotated against IMGT germline references using PyIR, a Python wrapper for IgBLAST v1.9. Reads were filtered out if the reads had weak V/J assignments (E-value above 1e-6), no CDR3, stop codons, out-of-frame junctions, or ambiguous translated residues. V3J clonotypes were defined as sequences sharing an identical inferred V gene, J gene, and CDR3 amino acid sequence. Percentage overlap between repertoires was computed as shared unique clonotypes divided by the size of the smaller repertoire. Richness of each repertoire was evaluated using RTK rarefaction, the Chao1 estimator, and Recon v2.1 estimates of unobserved clonotypes. For all TCRbeta clonotypes obtained by the gDNA method from a handful of donors, generation probabilities were computed with OLGA. TCRdb mirrors the immuneACCESS table, restricted to in-frame sequences. Some clones are absent from its copies; in checked studies, under half trace to an unresolved V gene, and the reason for the others is unknown. V and J calls and clone size are as listed in that table; D and trimming were resolved from the DNA. The sample table contains some 2,400,000 clones; only one count was recorded for approximately 94% of them. Together, the top ten hold more than 0.1% of the sample.

The donors were healthy, HIV-negative adults who had no recently reported acute infections or vaccinations. Every donor was a Caucasian adult residing in Nashville, Tennessee, USA. CD4+ T cells were enriched by magnetic negative selection, after which naive cells were positively selected on CD45RA and the negative fraction was taken as the memory subset. Blood was obtained by leukapheresis, after which PBMCs were separated by Ficoll-Histopaque density gradient centrifugation and cryopreserved in liquid nitrogen vapor phase. Analytical flow cytometry was used to check the purity and quantity of each magnetically sorted T cell population. Each sorted fraction had its genomic DNA isolated and then quantified by UV absorbance on a Nanodrop 2000c. The sequenced material came from naive CD4+ T cells sorted from blood. The label giving this sample's cell subset or site can be read as: CD45RA+ positively selected. The TCR was taken from a man between 18 and 29 years old in good health.

The CDR3 protein: CLTLDRTNYGYTF. At the DNA level, the sequence is TGTCTAACACTGGACAGGACGAACTATGGCTACACCTTC. The chain uses TRBV6-5 and TRBJ1-2, with TRBD1 identical over 7 junction bases. From its cysteine to its phenylalanine, the CDR3 spans 13 amino acids. Solely the CDR3 DNA is kept, with 39 bases framed from the first base. From a lookup of the germline V gene, CDR1 and CDR2 are MNHEY and SVGAGI.